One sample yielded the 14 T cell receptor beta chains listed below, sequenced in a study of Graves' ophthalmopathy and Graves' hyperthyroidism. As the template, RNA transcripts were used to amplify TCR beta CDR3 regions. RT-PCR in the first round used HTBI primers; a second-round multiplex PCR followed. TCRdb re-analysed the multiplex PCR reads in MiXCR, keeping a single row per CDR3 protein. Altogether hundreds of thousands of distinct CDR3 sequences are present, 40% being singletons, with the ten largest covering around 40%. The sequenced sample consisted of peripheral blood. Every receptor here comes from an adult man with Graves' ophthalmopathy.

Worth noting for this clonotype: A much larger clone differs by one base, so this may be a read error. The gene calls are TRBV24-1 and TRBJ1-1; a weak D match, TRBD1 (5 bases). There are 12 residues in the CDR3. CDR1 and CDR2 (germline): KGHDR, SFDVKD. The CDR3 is CASSEWGSEAFF. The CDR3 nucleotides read TGTGCCAGCAGTGAATGGGGGTCTGAAGCTTTCTTT.

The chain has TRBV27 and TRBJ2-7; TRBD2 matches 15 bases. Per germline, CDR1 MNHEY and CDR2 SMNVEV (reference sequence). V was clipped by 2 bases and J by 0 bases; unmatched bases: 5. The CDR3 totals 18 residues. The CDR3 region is CASSLRTSGGAISYEQYF. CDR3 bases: TGTGCCAGCAGTTTACGGACTAGCGGGGGGGCCATCTCCTACGAGCAGTACTTC.

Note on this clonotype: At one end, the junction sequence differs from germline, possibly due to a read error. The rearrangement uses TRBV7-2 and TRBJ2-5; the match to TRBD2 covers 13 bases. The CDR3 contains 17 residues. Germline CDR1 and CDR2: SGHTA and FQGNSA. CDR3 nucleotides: TGCGCCAGCAGCCAACCACTAGCGGGGGGGAGAAGGGAGACCCAGTACTTC. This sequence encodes CASSQPLAGGRRETQYF.

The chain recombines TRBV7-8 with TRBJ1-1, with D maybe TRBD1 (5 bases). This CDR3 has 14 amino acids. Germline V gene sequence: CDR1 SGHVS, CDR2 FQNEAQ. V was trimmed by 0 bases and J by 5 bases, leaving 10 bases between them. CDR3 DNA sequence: TGTGCCAGCAGCTTAGCGGCAGGGAGGACTGAAGCTTTCTTT. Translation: CASSLAAGRTEAFF.

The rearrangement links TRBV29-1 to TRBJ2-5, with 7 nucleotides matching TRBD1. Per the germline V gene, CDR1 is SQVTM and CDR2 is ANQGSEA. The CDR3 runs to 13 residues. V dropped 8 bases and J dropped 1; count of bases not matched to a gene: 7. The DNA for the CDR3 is TGCAGCCGATCGGGACAGACCCAAGAGACCCAGTACTTC. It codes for CSRSGQTQETQYF.

CDR3: CASSTQGTPGLLMAFF. CDR3 nucleotides: TGTGCCAGCAGCACTCAGGGGACGCCTGGTTTATTAATGGCTTTCTTT. This chain joins TRBV6-5 and TRBJ1-1, with a weak D call TRBD1 (6 bases). The CDR3 loop spans 16 amino acids. Germline V gene lookup returns CDR1 MNHEY and CDR2 SVGAGI. V was clipped by 6 bases and J by 11 bases, with 28 bases between them.

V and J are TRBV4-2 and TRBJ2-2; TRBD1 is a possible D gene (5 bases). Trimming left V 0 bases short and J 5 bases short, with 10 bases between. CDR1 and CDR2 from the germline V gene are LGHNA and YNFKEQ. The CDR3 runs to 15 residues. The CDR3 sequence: CASSQDGPGTGELFF. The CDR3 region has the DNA TGTGCCAGCAGCCAAGATGGGCCAGGGACCGGGGAGCTGTTTTTT.

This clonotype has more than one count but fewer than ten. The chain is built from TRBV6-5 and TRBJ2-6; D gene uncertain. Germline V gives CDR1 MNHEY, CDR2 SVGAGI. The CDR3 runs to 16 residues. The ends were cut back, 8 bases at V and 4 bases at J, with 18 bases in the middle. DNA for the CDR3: TGTGCCAGCCGTCGAGGTGTCGGGTCGGGGGCCAACGTCCTGACTTTC. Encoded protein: CASRRGVGSGANVLTF.

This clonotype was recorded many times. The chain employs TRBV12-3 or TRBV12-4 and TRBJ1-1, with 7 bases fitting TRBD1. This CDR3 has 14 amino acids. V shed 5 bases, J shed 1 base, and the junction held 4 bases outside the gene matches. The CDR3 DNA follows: TGTGCCAGCAGTGTACAGGGGACGAACACTGAAGCTTTCTTT. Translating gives CASSVQGTNTEAFF.

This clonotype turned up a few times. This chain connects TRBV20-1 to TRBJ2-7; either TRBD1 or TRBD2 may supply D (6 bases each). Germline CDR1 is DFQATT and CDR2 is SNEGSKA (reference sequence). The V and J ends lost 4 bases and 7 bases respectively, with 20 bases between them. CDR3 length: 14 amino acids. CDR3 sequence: CSATWRGKAREQYF. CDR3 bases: TGCAGTGCTACTTGGAGGGGGAAAGCGCGGGAGCAGTACTTC.

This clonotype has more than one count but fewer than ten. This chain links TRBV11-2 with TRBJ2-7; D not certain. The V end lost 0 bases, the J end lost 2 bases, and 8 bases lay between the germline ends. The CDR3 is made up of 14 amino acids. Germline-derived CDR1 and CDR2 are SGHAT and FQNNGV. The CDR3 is CASSLDGPPYEQYF. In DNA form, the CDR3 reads TGTGCCAGCAGCTTAGACGGACCTCCCTACGAGCAGTACTTC.

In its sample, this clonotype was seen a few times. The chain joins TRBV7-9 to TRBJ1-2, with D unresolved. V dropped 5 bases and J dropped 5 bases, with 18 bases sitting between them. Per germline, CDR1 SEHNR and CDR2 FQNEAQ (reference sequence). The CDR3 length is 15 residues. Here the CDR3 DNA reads TGTGCCAGCAGCCACGCCGGGCCGAACCTATATGGCTACACCTTC. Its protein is CASSHAGPNLYGYTF.

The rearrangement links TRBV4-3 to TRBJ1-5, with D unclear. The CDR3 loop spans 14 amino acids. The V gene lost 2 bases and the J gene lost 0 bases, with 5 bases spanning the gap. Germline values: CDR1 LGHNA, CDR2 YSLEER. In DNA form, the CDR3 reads TGCGCCAGCAGCCAATTATATAGCAATCAGCCCCAGCATTTT. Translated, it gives CASSQLYSNQPQHF.

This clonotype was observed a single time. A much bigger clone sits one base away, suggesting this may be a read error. In DNA form, the CDR3 reads TGTGCCAGCAGCTTATCTGCTGTGGAGAATTCACCCCTCCACTTT. It encodes CASSLSAVENSPLHF. The rearrangement joins TRBV7-3 to TRBJ1-6; no clear D gene. CDR1 and CDR2 from the germline V gene are SGHTA and FQGTGA. The CDR3 spans 15 residues. V was shortened by 2 bases and J by 7 bases, with 12 bases between the two germline ends.